What follows are 19 T cell receptor beta chains derived from one specimen sequenced in a study of cytomegalovirus exposure and HLA in healthy donors. A multiplex PCR was run with 60 Vbeta primers and 13 Jbeta primers. Here immunoSEQ multiplex PCR was the method, and the copy in TCRdb shows in-frame clones only, minus some. Among approximately 100,000 clones listed, 70% to 80% were seen once. Material: PBMCs. The source is a woman in her 40s in good health and CMV-seropositive.

The chain couples TRBV7-8 to TRBJ1-1; D gene ambiguous. Trimming shortened V by 2 bases and J by 8 bases, and 12 bases separated the two germline ends. The CDR3 consists of 13 residues. CDR1 and CDR2 from the germline V gene are SGHVS and FQNEAQ. In DNA form, the CDR3 reads TGTGCCAGCAGCTTAACCCGTGACTCCGAAGCTTTCTTT. Its translation: CASSLTRDSEAFF. The variable domain in full, with the rest retrieved from reference TRBV7-8 and TRBJ1-1, is GAGVSQSPRYKVAKRGQDVALRCDPISGHVSLFWYQQALGQGPEFLTYFQNEAQLDKSGLPSDRFFAERPEGSVSTLKIQRTQQEDSAVYLCASSLTRDSEAFFGQGTRLTVV.

The CDR3, as DNA: TGTGCCAGCAGCTTGGAGGGCAGGGGGAAGGAAAACACCATATATTTT. Protein sequence: CASSLEGRGKENTIYF. This chain links TRBV5-4 with TRBJ1-3, with 7 bases aligning to TRBD1. V gave up 0 bases and J gave up 6 bases; unmatched junction bases: 9. From germline, CDR1 is SGHNT and CDR2 YYREEE (reference sequence). CDR3 length equals 16 residues.

The chain has TRBV14 and TRBJ1-5, with D maybe TRBD1 (6 bases). Germline CDR1 and CDR2: SGHDN and FVKESK. With 5 bases removed from V and 0 bases from J, the gap between germline ends came to 20 bases. This CDR3 is 18 amino acids long. Here the CDR3 reads CASSAPPGQQYSNQPQHF. DNA of the CDR3: TGTGCCAGCAGCGCTCCCCCAGGACAGCAATATAGCAATCAGCCCCAGCATTTT.

The rearrangement uses TRBV7-9 and TRBJ2-7, with D possibly being TRBD2 (5 bases). The CDR3 consists of 12 residues. Between the trimmed V and J ends, which lost 4 bases and 2 bases, there was a span of 6 bases. The germline V gene has CDR1 SEHNR and CDR2 FQNEAQ (reference sequence). CDR3 protein: CASSSGTYEQYF. The CDR3 DNA reads TGTGCCAGCAGCTCGGGGACCTACGAGCAGTACTTC.

This clone was recorded a few times. The chain employs TRBV4-1 and TRBJ1-2, with a weak D call TRBD1 (5 bases). Germline V gene data show CDR1 as MGHRA and CDR2 as YSYEKL. Trimming pared 2 bases from V and 6 bases from J, leaving 16 bases between. CDR3 length: 15 amino acids. CDR3 region: CASSQLSGRTNGYTF. CDR3 in DNA: TGCGCCAGCAGCCAACTCTCCGGGAGGACAAATGGCTACACCTTC.

The V and J genes are TRBV5-8 and TRBJ2-5, with D perhaps matching TRBD1 (5 bases). Germline V gene sequence: CDR1 SGHTS, CDR2 YDEGEE. The germline V and J ends were trimmed by 5 bases and 1 base, with 12 bases remaining between them. The CDR3 consists of 14 residues. The CDR3 bases are TGTGCCAGCAGTTTTCAGGGTCCCCAAGAGACCCAGTACTTC. This translates into CASSFQGPQETQYF.

V is TRBV18 and J is TRBJ1-1, with a possible D match to TRBD1 (5 bases). The germline V gene has CDR1 KGHSH and CDR2 LQKENI. The CDR3 has 15 amino acids. V dropped 0 bases and J dropped 7 bases, with 15 bases sitting between them. CDR3 DNA: TGTGCCAGCTCACCACCTCAGGGAGGAAATGGTGAAGCTTTCTTT. Its protein is CASSPPQGGNGEAFF.

In its sample, this clone was seen a few times. This chain connects TRBV10-2 to TRBJ2-2; D is undetermined. CDR3 size: 13 residues. The germline gives CDR1 WSHSY, CDR2 SAAADI. V dropped 6 bases and J dropped 5 bases, with 10 bases sitting between them. CDR3 DNA: TGCGCCAGCAGGGCCCCGGGTACCGGGGAGCTGTTTTTT. This gives the protein CASRAPGTGELFF.

The rearrangement uses TRBV4-1 and TRBJ2-5; no reliable D call. CDR1 is MGHRA and CDR2 is YSYEKL in the germline V gene. This CDR3 spans 14 amino acids. Deletions cut 2 bases from V and 1 base from J, with 8 bases between. The CDR3 spells CASSQPFLQETQYF. The CDR3 DNA sequence: TGCGCCAGCAGCCAACCCTTTCTCCAAGAGACCCAGTACTTC.

J is TRBJ2-1 and V is TRBV5-6; possible D gene TRBD1, 5 bases. Germline CDR1 reads SGHDT; CDR2 reads YYEEEE. The germline V and J ends were trimmed by 6 bases and 15 bases, with 19 bases remaining between them. The CDR3 runs to 12 residues. The CDR3 DNA reads TGTGCCAGCACCCAGACCGGACCAGGGCGGTTCTTC. Residues: CASTQTGPGRFF.

The chain carries TRBV2 and TRBJ2-1, with D possibly TRBD2 on 5 matching bases. Looked up from germline, CDR1 is SNHLY and CDR2 is FYNNEI. The length of the CDR3 is 14 residues. V was cut by 6 bases and J by 11 bases, with 20 bases left in between. This CDR3 is CASRVDMSGWKQFF. The CDR3 DNA reads TGTGCCAGCAGGGTAGACATGAGCGGTTGGAAGCAGTTCTTC.

The rearrangement links TRBV2 to TRBJ2-1, with D maybe TRBD1 (6 bases). Germline CDR1 reads SNHLY; CDR2 reads FYNNEI. This CDR3 has 13 residues. V dropped 5 bases and J dropped 9 bases, with 14 bases sitting between them. CDR3 region: CASSQQGIIEQFF. The CDR3 DNA reads TGTGCCAGCAGTCAACAGGGCATTATTGAGCAGTTCTTC. The full variable domain, in which reference TRBV2 and TRBJ2-1 provide the parts outside the CDR3, is EPEVTQTPSHQVTQMGQEVILRCVPISNHLYFYWYRQILGQKVEFLVSFYNNEISEKSEIFDDQFSVERPDGSNFTLKIRSTKLEDSAMYFCASSQQGIIEQFFGPGTRLTVL.

The rearrangement uses TRBV29-1 and TRBJ2-5, with D perhaps TRBD2 (5 bases). CDR3 length: 13 residues. From germline, CDR1 is SQVTM and CDR2 ANQGSEA. Trimming cost V 4 bases and J 5 bases, with 14 bases left between them. The CDR3 region is CSVGRNRGETQYF. In nucleotides, the CDR3 is TGCAGCGTTGGGAGGAACCGAGGGGAGACCCAGTACTTC. The variable domain in full, completed from reference TRBV29-1 and TRBJ2-5, reads SAVISQKPSRDICQRGTSLTIQCQVDSQVTMMFWYRQQPGQSLTLIATANQGSEATYESGFVIDKFPISRPNLTFSTLTVSNMSPEDSSIYLCSVGRNRGETQYFGPGTRLLVL.

The chain links TRBV27 to TRBJ1-4; TRBD1 might be the D (5 bases). The CDR3 runs to 15 residues. Between the trimmed V and J ends, which lost 5 bases and 5 bases, there was a span of 15 bases. Germline V gene sequence: CDR1 MNHEY, CDR2 SMNVEV (reference sequence). The CDR3 region has the DNA TGTGCCAGCAGTCAAGCGGGACTTTCAAATGAAAAACTGTTTTTT. This encodes CASSQAGLSNEKLFF.

The V and J genes are TRBV4-1 and TRBJ1-4; 9 bases line up with TRBD1. Per the germline V gene, CDR1 is MGHRA and CDR2 is YSYEKL. Trimming cost V 5 bases and J 8 bases; bases outside gene matches: 12. The CDR3 contains 16 residues. The CDR3: CASSKPGQGTGEKLFF. The CDR3 bases are TGCGCCAGCAGCAAACCGGGACAGGGAACAGGGGAAAAACTGTTTTTT.

The chain combines TRBV9 with TRBJ1-2; the D gene is possibly TRBD1 (6 bases). This CDR3 spans 13 amino acids. Trimming left V 3 bases short and J 8 bases short, with 14 bases between. The germline gives CDR1 SGDLS, CDR2 YYNGEE. The CDR3: CASSDYREGGYTF. CDR3 sequence (DNA): TGTGCCAGCAGCGACTACAGGGAAGGCGGCTACACCTTC. Complete variable domain (other parts from reference TRBV9 and TRBJ1-2): DSGVTQTPKHLITATGQRVTLRCSPRSGDLSVYWYQQSLDQGLQFLIQYYNGEERAKGNILERFSAQQFPDLHSELNLSSLELGDSALYFCASSDYREGGYTFGSGTRLTVV.

The rearrangement joins TRBV6-5 to TRBJ1-2, with TRBD1 matching 9 bases. The ends lost 5 bases at V and 6 bases at J; junction bases unmatched: 7. The CDR3 loop spans 14 amino acids. Germline-derived CDR1 and CDR2 are MNHEY and SVGAGI. Written as DNA, the CDR3 is TGTGCCAGCAGTCCGGGACAGGGCCAGCATGGCTACACCTTC. It is translated as CASSPGQGQHGYTF.

The J gene is TRBJ2-2, the V gene TRBV5-1; 14 bases fit TRBD2. The V gene end was trimmed by 4 bases and the J gene end by 6 bases; junction bases not matched to a gene: 2. The germline gives CDR1 SGHRS, CDR2 YFSETQ. This CDR3 spans 15 amino acids. CDR3 DNA: TGCGCCAGCAGCCAGACTAGCGGGGGGGCCGGGGAGCTGTTTTTT. Amino acids: CASSQTSGGAGELFF.

V is TRBV11-2 and J is TRBJ1-1, with 7 bases identical to TRBD1. The CDR3 is 15 amino acids. V lost 2 bases and J lost 3; bases outside the gene matches: 6. Germline V lookup: CDR1 SGHAT, CDR2 FQNNGV. Here the CDR3 DNA reads TGTGCCAGCAGCTTAATGACAGGGTTGGACACTGAAGCTTTCTTT. It encodes CASSLMTGLDTEAFF. Based on the CDR3 plus reference TRBV11-2 and TRBJ1-1, the full variable domain is EAGVAQSPRYKIIEKRQSVAFWCNPISGHATLYWYQQILGQGPKLLIQFQNNGVVDDSQLPKDRFSAERLKGVDSTLKIQPAKLEDSAVYLCASSLMTGLDTEAFFGQGTRLTVV.